The clone carrying this TCR beta chain occurred a few times. The antigen remains undetermined. Each CDR3 protein gets one entry after TCRdb re-called the reads with MiXCR. The sample lists about 100,000 distinct CDR3 sequences, 23% occurring once. Looked up from germline, CDR1 is SGHRS and CDR2 is YFSETQ. The CDR3 length is 19 residues. V shed 4 bases and J 4 bases; nucleotides not matched to a gene: 21. This sample stems from a study of T cell repertoires in cytomegalovirus infection. Study-level information: Indications came from public TCR beta signatures; they pointed to CMV infection and to a matching HLA type. Study-wide points: HLA-C-restricted CMV-specific TCR beta clonotypes prevailed in the ex vivo response. Cumulative public TCR beta family frequency identified CMV carriers with the relevant HLA.

The J gene is TRBJ1-1, the V gene TRBV5-1; 8 bases agree with TRBD1. The TCR originated in a human donor in good health (CMV status not recorded). Some clones in this sample may be carry-over from other donors' samples. Sample: CD8+ T cells from PBMCs. CDR3 amino acids: CASSLPPWTGFKQSTEAFF. The CDR3 DNA reads as TGCGCCAGCAGCCTACCACCCTGGACAGGGTTTAAACAGAGCACTGAAGCTTTCTTT.